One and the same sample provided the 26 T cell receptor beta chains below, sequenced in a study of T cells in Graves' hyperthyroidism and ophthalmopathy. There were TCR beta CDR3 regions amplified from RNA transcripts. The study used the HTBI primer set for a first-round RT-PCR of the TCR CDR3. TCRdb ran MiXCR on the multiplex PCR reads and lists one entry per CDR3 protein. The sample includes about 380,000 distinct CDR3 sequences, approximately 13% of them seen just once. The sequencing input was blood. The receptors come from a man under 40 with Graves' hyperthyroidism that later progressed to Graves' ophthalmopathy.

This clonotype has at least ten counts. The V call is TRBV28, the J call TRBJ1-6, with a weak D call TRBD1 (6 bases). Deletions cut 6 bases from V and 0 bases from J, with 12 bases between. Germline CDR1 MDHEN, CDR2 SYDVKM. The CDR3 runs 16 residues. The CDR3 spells CASSPTGSSYNSPLHF. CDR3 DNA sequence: TGTGCCAGCAGCCCAACAGGGAGCTCCTATAATTCACCCCTCCACTTT.

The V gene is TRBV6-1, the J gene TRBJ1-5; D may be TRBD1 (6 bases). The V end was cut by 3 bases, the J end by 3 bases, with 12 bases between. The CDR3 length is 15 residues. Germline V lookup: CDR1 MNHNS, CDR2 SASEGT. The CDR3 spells CASSDLGQSNQPQHF. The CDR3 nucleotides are TGTGCCAGCAGTGACTTAGGACAGTCCAATCAGCCCCAGCATTTT.

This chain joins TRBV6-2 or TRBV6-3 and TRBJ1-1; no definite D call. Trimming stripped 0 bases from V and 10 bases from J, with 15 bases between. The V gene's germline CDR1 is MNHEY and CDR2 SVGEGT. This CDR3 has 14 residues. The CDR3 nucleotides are TGTGCCAGCAGTTACTCGATACCGGCCGGAGCAGCTTTCTTT. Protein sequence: CASSYSIPAGAAFF.

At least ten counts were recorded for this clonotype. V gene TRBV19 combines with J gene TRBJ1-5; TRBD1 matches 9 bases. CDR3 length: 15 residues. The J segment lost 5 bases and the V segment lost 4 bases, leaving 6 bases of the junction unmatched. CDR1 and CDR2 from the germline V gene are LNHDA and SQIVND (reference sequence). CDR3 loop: CASSKRDRADQPQHF. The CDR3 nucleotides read TGTGCCAGTAGTAAGAGGGACAGGGCCGATCAGCCCCAGCATTTT.

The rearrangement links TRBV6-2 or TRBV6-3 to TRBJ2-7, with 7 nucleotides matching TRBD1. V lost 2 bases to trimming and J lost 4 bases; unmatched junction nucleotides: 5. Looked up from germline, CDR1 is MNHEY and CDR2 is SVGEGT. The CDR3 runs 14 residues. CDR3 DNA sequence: TGTGCCAGCAGTTACGCTGGGACAGTATACGAGCAGTACTTC. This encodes CASSYAGTVYEQYF.

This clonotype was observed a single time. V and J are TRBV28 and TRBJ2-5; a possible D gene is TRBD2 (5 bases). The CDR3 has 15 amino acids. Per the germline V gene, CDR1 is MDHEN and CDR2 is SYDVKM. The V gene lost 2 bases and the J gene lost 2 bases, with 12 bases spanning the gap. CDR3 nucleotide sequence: TGTGCCAGCAGTTTACCGGGGTCCCGGCAAGAGACCCAGTACTTC. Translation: CASSLPGSRQETQYF.

This chain's CDR3 is CASSATLQGLNYGYTF. DNA of the CDR3: TGTGCCAGCAGCGCCACACTACAGGGGCTAAACTATGGCTACACCTTC. The chain combines TRBV9 with TRBJ1-2, with 7 bases lining up with TRBD1. CDR3 length equals 16 residues. J was trimmed by 2 bases and V by 3 bases; bases with no gene match: 10. The germline gives CDR1 SGDLS, CDR2 YYNGEE.

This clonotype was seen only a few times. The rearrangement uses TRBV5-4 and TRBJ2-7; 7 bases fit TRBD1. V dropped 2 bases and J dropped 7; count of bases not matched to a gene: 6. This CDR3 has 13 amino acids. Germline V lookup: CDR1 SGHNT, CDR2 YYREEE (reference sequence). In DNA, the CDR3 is TGTGCCAGCAGCTTACAGGGGCGTGGTGAGCAGTACTTC. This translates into CASSLQGRGEQYF.

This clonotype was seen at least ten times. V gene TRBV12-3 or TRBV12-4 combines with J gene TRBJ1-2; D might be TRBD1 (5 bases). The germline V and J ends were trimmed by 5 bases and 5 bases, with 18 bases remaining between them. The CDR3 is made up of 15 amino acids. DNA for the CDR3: TGTGCCAGCAGTGAAAGACAGACGGAGGTATATGGCTACACCTTC. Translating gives CASSERQTEVYGYTF.

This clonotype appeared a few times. This CDR3 is CSVDPIGGAGGQGDTQYF. CDR3 nucleotide sequence: TGCAGCGTTGACCCCATAGGGGGGGCGGGGGGGCAGGGAGATACGCAGTATTTT. The V and J genes are TRBV29-1 and TRBJ2-3, with 9 bases matching TRBD2. The CDR3 loop spans 18 amino acids. The V and J ends lost 3 bases and 5 bases, in that order; junction bases with no gene match: 18. Germline V gene data show CDR1 as SQVTM and CDR2 as ANQGSEA.

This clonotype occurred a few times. CDR3 loop: CASSPVGLKETQYF. The DNA of the CDR3 is TGTGCCAGCAGCCCCGTTGGCTTAAAAGAGACCCAGTACTTC. V is TRBV7-3 and J is TRBJ2-5; D remains unclear. The V and J ends lost 5 bases and 3 bases respectively, with 13 bases between them. The CDR3 sequence is 14 residues long. Germline CDR1 is SGHTA and CDR2 is FQGTGA. Supplemented by reference TRBV7-3 and TRBJ2-5, the full variable domain reads GAGVSQTPSNKVTEKGKYVELRCDPISGHTALYWYRQSLGQGPEFLIYFQGTGAADDSGLPNDRFFAVRPEGSVSTLKIQRTERGDSAVYLCASSPVGLKETQYFGPGTRLLVL.

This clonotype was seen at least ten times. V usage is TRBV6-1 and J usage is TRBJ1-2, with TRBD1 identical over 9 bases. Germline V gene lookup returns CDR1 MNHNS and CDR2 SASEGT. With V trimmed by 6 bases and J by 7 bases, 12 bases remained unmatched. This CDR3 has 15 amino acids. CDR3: CASSYRGRRKGGYTF. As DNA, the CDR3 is TGTGCCAGCAGCTACAGGGGGCGCCGGAAAGGTGGCTACACCTTC.

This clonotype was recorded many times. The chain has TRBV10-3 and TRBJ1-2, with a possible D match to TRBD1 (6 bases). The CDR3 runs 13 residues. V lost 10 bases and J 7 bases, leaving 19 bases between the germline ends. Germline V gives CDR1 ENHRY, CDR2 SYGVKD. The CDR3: CATTNQGQVGYTF. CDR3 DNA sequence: TGTGCCACCACTAATCAGGGGCAGGTTGGCTACACCTTC.

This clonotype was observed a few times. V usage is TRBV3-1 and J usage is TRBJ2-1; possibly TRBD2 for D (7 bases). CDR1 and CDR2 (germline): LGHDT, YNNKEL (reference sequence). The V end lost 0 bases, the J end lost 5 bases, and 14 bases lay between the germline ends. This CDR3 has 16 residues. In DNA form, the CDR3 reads TGTGCCAGCAGCCAAGATTGGGCGGGGGCCAACAATGAGCAGTTCTTC. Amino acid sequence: CASSQDWAGANNEQFF.

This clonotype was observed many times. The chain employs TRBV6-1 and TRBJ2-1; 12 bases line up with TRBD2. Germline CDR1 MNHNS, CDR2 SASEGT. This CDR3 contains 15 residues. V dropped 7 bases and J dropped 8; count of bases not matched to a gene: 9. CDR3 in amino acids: CASIGLAGLLDEQFF. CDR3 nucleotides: TGTGCCAGCATCGGACTAGCGGGACTTCTGGATGAGCAGTTCTTC.

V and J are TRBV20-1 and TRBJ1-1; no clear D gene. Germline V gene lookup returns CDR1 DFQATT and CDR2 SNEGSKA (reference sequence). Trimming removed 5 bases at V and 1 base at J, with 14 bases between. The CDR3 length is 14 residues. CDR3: CSACGEAGNTEAFF. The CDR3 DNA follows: TGCAGTGCTTGCGGGGAGGCAGGGAACACTGAAGCTTTCTTT.

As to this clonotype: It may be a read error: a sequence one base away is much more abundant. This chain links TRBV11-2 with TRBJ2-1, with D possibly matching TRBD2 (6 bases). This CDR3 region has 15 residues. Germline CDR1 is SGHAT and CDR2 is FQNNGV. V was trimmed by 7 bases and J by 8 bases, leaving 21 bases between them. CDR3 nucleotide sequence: TGTGCCAGCACCCGTTCGGGCGGGAAGGGGTATGAGCAGTTCTTC. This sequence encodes CASTRSGGKGYEQFF.

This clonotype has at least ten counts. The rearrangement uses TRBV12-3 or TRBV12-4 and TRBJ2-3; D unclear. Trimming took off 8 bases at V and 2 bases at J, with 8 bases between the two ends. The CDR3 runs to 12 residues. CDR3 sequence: CASGPVTDTQYF. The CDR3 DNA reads TGTGCCAGCGGCCCAGTCACAGATACGCAGTATTTT.

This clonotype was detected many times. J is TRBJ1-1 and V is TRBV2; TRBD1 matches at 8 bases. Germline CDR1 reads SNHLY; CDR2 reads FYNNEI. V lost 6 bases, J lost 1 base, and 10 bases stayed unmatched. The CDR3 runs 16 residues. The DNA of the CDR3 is TGTGCCAGCAGATATACGACAGGGGTTTGGAACACTGAAGCTTTCTTT. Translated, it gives CASRYTTGVWNTEAFF. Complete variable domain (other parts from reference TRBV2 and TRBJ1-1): EPEVTQTPSHQVTQMGQEVILRCVPISNHLYFYWYRQILGQKVEFLVSFYNNEISEKSEIFDDQFSVERPDGSNFTLKIRSTKLEDSAMYFCASRYTTGVWNTEAFFGQGTRLTVV.

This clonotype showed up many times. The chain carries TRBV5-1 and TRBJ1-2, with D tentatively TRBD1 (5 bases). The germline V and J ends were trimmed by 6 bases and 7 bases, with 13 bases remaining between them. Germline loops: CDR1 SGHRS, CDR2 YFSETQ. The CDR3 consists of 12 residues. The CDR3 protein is CASTAGDGGYTF. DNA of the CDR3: TGCGCCAGCACGGCGGGGGATGGTGGCTACACCTTC.

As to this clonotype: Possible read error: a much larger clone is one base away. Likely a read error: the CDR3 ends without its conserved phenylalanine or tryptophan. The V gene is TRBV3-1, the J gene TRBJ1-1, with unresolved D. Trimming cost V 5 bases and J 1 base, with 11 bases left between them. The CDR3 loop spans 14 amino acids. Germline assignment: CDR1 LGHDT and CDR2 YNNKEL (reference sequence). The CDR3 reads CASSGYGQNTEAFL. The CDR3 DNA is TGTGCCAGCAGCGGATACGGGCAGAACACTGAAGCTTTCCTT.

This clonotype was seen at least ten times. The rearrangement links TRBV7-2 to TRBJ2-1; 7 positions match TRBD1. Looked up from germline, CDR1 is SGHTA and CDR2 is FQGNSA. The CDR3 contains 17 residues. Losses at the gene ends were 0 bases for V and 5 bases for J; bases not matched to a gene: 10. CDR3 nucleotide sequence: TGTGCCAGCAGCTTAGCGGACAGGACCAAGATAAACAATGAGCAGTTCTTC. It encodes CASSLADRTKINNEQFF.

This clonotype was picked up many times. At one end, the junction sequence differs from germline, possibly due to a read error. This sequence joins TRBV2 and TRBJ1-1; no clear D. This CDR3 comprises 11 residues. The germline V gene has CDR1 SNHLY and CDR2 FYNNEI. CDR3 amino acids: CASSVGAEAFF. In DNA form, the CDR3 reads TGTGCCAGCAGTGTTGGAGCTGAGGCTTTCTTT.

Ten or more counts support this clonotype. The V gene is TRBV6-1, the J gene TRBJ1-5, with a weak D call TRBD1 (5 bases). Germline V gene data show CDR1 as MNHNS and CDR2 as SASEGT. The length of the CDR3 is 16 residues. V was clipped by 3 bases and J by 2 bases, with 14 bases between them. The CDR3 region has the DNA TGTGCCAGCAGTGATCATGGGGGACGGGGCAATCAGCCCCAGCATTTT. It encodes CASSDHGGRGNQPQHF.

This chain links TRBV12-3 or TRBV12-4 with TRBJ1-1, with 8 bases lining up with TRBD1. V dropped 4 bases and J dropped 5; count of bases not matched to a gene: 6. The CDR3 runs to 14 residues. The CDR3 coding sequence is TGTGCCAGCAGTTCAAGGACAGGGTGGACTGAAGCTTTCTTT. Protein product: CASSSRTGWTEAFF.

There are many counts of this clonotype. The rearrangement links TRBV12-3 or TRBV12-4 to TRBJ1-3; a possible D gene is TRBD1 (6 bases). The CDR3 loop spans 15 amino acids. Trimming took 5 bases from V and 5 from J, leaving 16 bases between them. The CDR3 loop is CASSLLTGVRNTIYF. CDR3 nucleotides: TGTGCCAGCAGTCTGTTGACAGGAGTGCGAAACACCATATATTTT.